The 15 T cell receptor beta chains in this list originate from one sample, sequenced in a study of blood T cell repertoires in COVID-19 (TCRdb year 2020). The library was generated by the immunoSEQ multiplex PCR assay. In TCRdb, the immuneACCESS table is reduced to in-frame sequences with V and J assigned. These tables do not hold every clone; where another copy was compared, an unresolved V gene accounts for under half, and the others remain unexplained. The sample profile shows about 240,000 clones; roughly four fifths of them were found once. Around 12% of the sample is in the top ten clones. Specimen: peripheral blood. These receptors were taken from a woman in her sixties with active or convalescent COVID-19.

V is TRBV7-9 and J is TRBJ1-2; possibly TRBD1 for D (6 bases). Germline V lookup: CDR1 SEHNR, CDR2 FQNEAQ (reference sequence). Trimming left V 1 base short and J 5 bases short, with 11 bases between. The CDR3 runs to 14 residues. The CDR3 region is CASSLVGAPYGYTF. Written as DNA, the CDR3 is TGTGCCAGCAGCTTAGTGGGGGCGCCTTATGGCTACACCTTC.

The chain uses TRBV19 and TRBJ2-1; 10 bases fit TRBD1. The CDR3 is made up of 16 amino acids. V was pared by 6 bases and J by 7 bases, with 12 bases of the junction left unmatched. Germline CDR1 reads LNHDA; CDR2 reads SQIVND (reference sequence). The CDR3 loop is CASSDRGPPSRNEQFF. CDR3 coding DNA: TGTGCCAGTAGCGACAGGGGGCCCCCCTCGAGGAATGAGCAGTTCTTC.

The chain is built from TRBV14 and TRBJ1-1, with D tentatively TRBD1 (5 bases). This CDR3 contains 15 residues. Per germline, CDR1 SGHDN and CDR2 FVKESK. Trimming removed 4 bases from V and 3 bases from J, with 15 bases in between. The CDR3 bases are TGTGCCAGCAGCCGTCTTGGGGGGGGTGACACTGAAGCTTTCTTT. Protein sequence: CASSRLGGGDTEAFF.

This chain links TRBV6-5 with TRBJ2-7, with D possibly being TRBD2 (5 bases). V was clipped by 5 bases and J by 0 bases, with 11 bases between them. Per germline, CDR1 MNHEY and CDR2 SVGAGI. The CDR3 is 14 residues long. This CDR3 reads CASSTDRDSYEQYF. For the CDR3, the DNA is TGTGCCAGCAGTACCGACCGGGACTCCTACGAGCAGTACTTC.

In its sample, this clone was seen a few times. This rearrangement joins TRBV5-1 to TRBJ1-1, with TRBD1 identical over 8 bases. The J segment lost 0 bases and the V segment lost 1 base, leaving 2 bases of the junction unmatched. The germline gives CDR1 SGHRS, CDR2 YFSETQ. The CDR3 is 15 amino acids. CDR3 loop: CASSLTGQVNTEAFF. The DNA for the CDR3 is TGCGCCAGCAGCTTGACGGGACAGGTGAACACTGAAGCTTTCTTT.

The rearrangement joins TRBV7-9 to TRBJ1-2, with 7 bases matching TRBD1. The germline CDR1 and CDR2 sequences are SEHNR and FQNEAQ (reference sequence). V trimming: 4 bases; J trimming: 0 bases; junction bases outside the gene matches: 11. This CDR3 is 17 amino acids long. This CDR3 is CASSSTGDPTTNYGYTF. As DNA, the CDR3 is TGTGCCAGCAGCTCAACAGGGGACCCCACTACTAACTATGGCTACACCTTC. Looking up the rest from reference TRBV7-9 and TRBJ1-2 gives the full variable domain: DTGVSQNPRHKITKRGQNVTFRCDPISEHNRLYWYRQTLGQGPEFLTYFQNEAQLEKSRLLSDRFSAERPKGSFSTLEIQRTEQGDSAMYLCASSSTGDPTTNYGYTFGSGTRLTVV.

This clone was seen a handful of times. The genes are TRBV27 and TRBJ1-1, with 8 nucleotides matching TRBD1. The V and J ends lost 6 bases and 6 bases, in that order; junction bases with no gene match: 9. This CDR3 region has 14 residues. The germline gives CDR1 MNHEY, CDR2 SMNVEV (reference sequence). CDR3 bases: TGTGCCAGCAGCCTAGGACAGGGTGGGGCTGAAGCTTTCTTT. It translates to CASSLGQGGAEAFF.

The chain uses TRBV27 and TRBJ2-6; D gene uncertain. The V gene's germline CDR1 is MNHEY and CDR2 SMNVEV (reference sequence). V lost 1 base and J 2 bases, leaving 9 bases between the germline ends. The CDR3 covers 16 residues. CDR3 DNA: TGTGCCAGCAGTTTATTAGGAGAGGCTGGGGCCAACGTCCTGACTTTC. Protein product: CASSLLGEAGANVLTF. The full variable domain, with the rest looked up from reference TRBV27 and TRBJ2-6, is EAQVTQNPRYLITVTGKKLTVTCSQNMNHEYMSWYRQDPGLGLRQIYYSMNVEVTDKGDVPEGYKVSRKEKRNFPLILESPSPNQTSLYFCASSLLGEAGANVLTFGAGSRLTVL.

The chain employs TRBV5-1 and TRBJ2-2; perhaps TRBD1 as D (6 bases). The CDR3 contains 15 residues. The germline V gene has CDR1 SGHRS and CDR2 YFSETQ. With 0 bases removed from V and 7 bases from J, the gap between germline ends came to 13 bases. CDR3 DNA sequence: TGCGCCAGCAGCTTGGACAGGGCGTCGGTCGGGGAGCTGTTTTTT. The encoded protein is CASSLDRASVGELFF.

The rearrangement links TRBV5-1 to TRBJ2-4, with TRBD1 matching over 8 bases. Germline values: CDR1 SGHRS, CDR2 YFSETQ. V trimming: 0 bases; J trimming: 5 bases; junction bases outside the gene matches: 10. CDR3 length: 17 amino acids. The CDR3 DNA is TGCGCCAGCAGCTTGGCCAATCGGCCAGGGGGCGAAAACATTCAGTACTTC. Translation gives CASSLANRPGGENIQYF.

This chain links TRBV7-3 with TRBJ2-3; D is perhaps TRBD1 (6 bases). CDR1 and CDR2 (germline): SGHTA, FQGTGA. V was cut by 1 base and J by 7 bases, with 15 bases left in between. The CDR3 totals 15 residues. CDR3 bases: TGTGCCAGCAGCTTAATCGAGGGGGTCGCGTATACGCAGTATTTT. This gives the protein CASSLIEGVAYTQYF.

CDR3 in DNA: TGTGCCAGTGGACAATACTCCTACGAGCAGTACTTC. Translated: CASGQYSYEQYF. This chain links TRBV25-1 with TRBJ2-7; a possible D gene is TRBD1 (5 bases). Per the germline V gene, CDR1 is MGHDK and CDR2 is SYGVNS. V gave up 9 bases and J gave up 0 bases, with 9 bases separating them. The CDR3 covers 12 residues.

This rearrangement joins TRBV7-3 to TRBJ2-3, with D perhaps TRBD2 (7 bases). This CDR3 is built from 16 residues. Per the germline V gene, CDR1 is SGHTA and CDR2 is FQGTGA. Trimming took 5 bases from V and 5 from J, leaving 20 bases between them. The CDR3 sequence: CASSNFEGGPGDTQYF. The CDR3 DNA reads TGTGCCAGCAGCAATTTTGAGGGGGGGCCAGGAGATACGCAGTATTTT.

CDR3 in DNA: TGTGCCAGCAGCTTGGAACAGGGGGTGAATAATTCACCCCTCCACTTT. Amino acid sequence: CASSLEQGVNNSPLHF. The chain joins TRBV5-6 to TRBJ1-6, with 8 bases fitting TRBD1. V lost 0 bases, J lost 5 bases, and 4 bases stayed unmatched. The length of the CDR3 is 16 residues. Per germline, CDR1 SGHDT and CDR2 YYEEEE.

The chain recombines TRBV4-3 with TRBJ1-6, with a tentative D call TRBD1 (5 bases). This CDR3 has 16 amino acids. Per germline, CDR1 LGHNA and CDR2 YSLEER. With 6 bases removed from V and 8 bases from J, the gap between germline ends came to 20 bases. The CDR3 nucleotides are TGCGCCAGCAGGCGAGACGCAGGGCCGTCGGATTCACCCCTCCACTTT. Translating it yields CASRRDAGPSDSPLHF.